These 9 T cell receptor beta chains were sequenced from one sample in a study of human T cells and chemical hapten exposure. Specified time point: healthy volunteer bleed at 6 weeks. Unfractionated whole blood yielded the extracted total RNA. TCRdb recomputed calls from the RACE reads with MiXCR, one row per CDR3 protein. The data contain approximately 84,000 distinct CDR3 sequences, about 9% of them seen just once; the ten biggest clones take up approximately 1.5%. The source material was whole blood. Receptor source: a male donor in good health. Some clones in this sample may be carry-over from other donors' samples.

The sample holds a few counts of this clonotype. The genes are TRBV6-1 and TRBJ1-5; D is possibly TRBD1 (5 bases). Germline-derived CDR1 and CDR2 are MNHNS and SASEGT. V was trimmed by 2 bases and J by 0 bases, leaving 14 bases between them. This CDR3 has 17 amino acids. In nucleotides, the CDR3 is TGTGCCAGCAGTGAAACCCTCTACAGGCTTAGCAATCAGCCCCAGCATTTT. Protein: CASSETLYRLSNQPQHF.

The genes are TRBV29-1 and TRBJ2-2; D is possibly TRBD1 (6 bases). This CDR3 spans 12 amino acids. CDR1 is SQVTM and CDR2 is ANQGSEA in the germline V gene. Trimming removed 5 bases at V and 3 bases at J, with 7 bases between. As DNA, the CDR3 is TGCAGCGTTTACAGGGACACCGGGGAGCTGTTTTTT. As protein: CSVYRDTGELFF.

This chain connects TRBV29-1 to TRBJ2-1; no reliable D call. The CDR3 loop spans 9 amino acids. The V and J ends lost 2 bases and 10 bases respectively, with 3 bases between them. Per germline, CDR1 SQVTM and CDR2 ANQGSEA. The CDR3 DNA reads as TGCAGCGTTGAACGCGAGCAGTTCTTC. This sequence encodes CSVEREQFF.

V is TRBV6-6 and J is TRBJ2-2; D possibly corresponds to TRBD1 (6 bases). V was clipped by 4 bases and J by 3 bases, with 6 bases between them. Germline V CDR1 and CDR2: MNHNY, SVGAGI (reference sequence). The CDR3 spans 13 residues. The CDR3 sequence: CASSSGDTGELFF. CDR3 bases: TGTGCCAGCAGTTCAGGGGACACCGGGGAGCTGTTTTTT.

This clonotype was recorded many times. The CDR3: CASSPRGMRDSPLHF. The CDR3 bases are TGTGCCAGCTCACCTCGGGGGATGCGCGATTCACCCCTCCACTTT. The V call is TRBV18, the J call TRBJ1-6, with D possibly matching TRBD1 (5 bases). V was cut by 3 bases and J by 8 bases, with 14 bases left in between. CDR3 length: 15 residues. The germline V gene has CDR1 KGHSH and CDR2 LQKENI.

The genes are TRBV29-1 and TRBJ2-7; no definite D call. The germline V gene has CDR1 SQVTM and CDR2 ANQGSEA. The CDR3 totals 13 residues. V lost 1 base and J 1 base, leaving 8 bases between the germline ends. The CDR3 region is CSVEVDGSYEQYF. The CDR3 nucleotides are TGCAGCGTTGAAGTGGACGGTTCCTACGAGCAGTACTTC.

J is TRBJ1-1 and V is TRBV6-6; tentative D call: TRBD1 (6 bases). The germline V gene encodes CDR1 MNHNY and CDR2 SVGAGI (reference sequence). This CDR3 contains 14 residues. The germline V and J ends were trimmed by 3 bases and 3 bases, with 11 bases remaining between them. The chain's CDR3 is CASSYRGADTEAFF. CDR3 nucleotide sequence: TGTGCCAGCAGTTATAGGGGGGCCGACACTGAAGCTTTCTTT.

Only a few counts were recorded for this clonotype. The rearrangement uses TRBV20-1 and TRBJ2-3, with D hard to call. Trimming removed 2 bases at V and 4 bases at J, with 10 bases between. The CDR3 length is 13 residues. Looked up from germline, CDR1 is DFQATT and CDR2 is SNEGSKA (reference sequence). The CDR3 is CSARTGPSDTQYF. CDR3 in DNA: TGCAGTGCTAGAACCGGGCCTTCAGATACGCAGTATTTT.

This clonotype came up a few times. This chain links TRBV27 with TRBJ1-5; 9 nucleotides align to TRBD1. CDR1 and CDR2 (germline): MNHEY, SMNVEV (reference sequence). The CDR3 has 17 residues. Germline trimming cut 2 bases from V and 5 bases from J; bases unmatched to any gene: 10. In DNA, the CDR3 is TGTGCCAGCAGTTTAGGTCCCCCGGGACAGGGCCATCAGCCCCAGCATTTT. This translates into CASSLGPPGQGHQPQHF.